The present T cell receptor (beta chain) was sequenced within a study of T cell repertoires in cytomegalovirus infection. Study-level information: CMV infection plus the matching HLA type was flagged by public TCR beta signatures.

This clonotype occurred a few times. Its specificity is unknown. One entry per CDR3 protein results from TCRdb running MiXCR on the reads. The sample yields about 180,000 distinct CDR3 sequences, approximately 15% seen once. In germline, CDR1 is SQVTM, CDR2 ANQGSEA. CDR3 length: 13 amino acids. The V gene end was trimmed by 6 bases and the J gene end by 5 bases; junction bases not matched to a gene: 5. Study-level results: Pooled public TCR beta family frequency picked out CMV carriers with the relevant HLA. The response measured ex vivo was dominated by TCR beta clonotypes (HLA-C-restricted and CMV-specific).

The material sequenced was PBMCs. The receptor was isolated from a human donor in good health (CMV status not recorded). Some clones in this sample may be carry-over from other donors' samples. The chain couples TRBV29-1 to TRBJ2-7, with TRBD1 identical over 12 bases. The CDR3 coding sequence is TGCAGCGTGCACGGGACAGGGGGCAACGAGCAGTACTTC. This sequence encodes CSVHGTGGNEQYF.